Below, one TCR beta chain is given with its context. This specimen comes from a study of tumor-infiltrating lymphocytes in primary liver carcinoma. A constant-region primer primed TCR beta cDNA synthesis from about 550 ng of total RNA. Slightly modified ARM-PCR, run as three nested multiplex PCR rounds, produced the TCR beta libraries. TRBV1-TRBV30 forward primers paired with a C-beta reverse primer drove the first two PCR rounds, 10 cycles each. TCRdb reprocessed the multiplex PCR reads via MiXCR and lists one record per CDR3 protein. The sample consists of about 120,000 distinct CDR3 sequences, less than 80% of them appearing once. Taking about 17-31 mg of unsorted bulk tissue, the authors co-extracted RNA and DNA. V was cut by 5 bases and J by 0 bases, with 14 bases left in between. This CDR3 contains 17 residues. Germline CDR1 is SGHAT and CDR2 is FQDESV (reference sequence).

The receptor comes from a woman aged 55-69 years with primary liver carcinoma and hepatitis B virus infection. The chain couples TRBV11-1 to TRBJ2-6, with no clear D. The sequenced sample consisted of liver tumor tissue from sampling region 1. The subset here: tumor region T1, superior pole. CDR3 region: CASSALRFNSGANVLTF. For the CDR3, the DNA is TGTGCCAGCAGCGCCCTCAGGTTCAACTCTGGGGCCAACGTCCTGACTTTC.